Shown below are 32 T cell receptor beta chains from a single sample sequenced in a study of blood T cell repertoires in COVID-19. Clones were sequenced by immunoSEQ multiplex PCR, and TCRdb holds only the in-frame ones, with some missing. The sample lists more than 150,000 clones, nearly 80% occurring once. The specimen was PBMCs or T cells enriched from blood (not recorded which). The receptors were gathered from a man aged 55 to 70 who had been exposed to COVID-19.

The rearrangement uses TRBV5-8 and TRBJ1-2; 8 positions match TRBD1. Germline V gene sequence: CDR1 SGHTS, CDR2 YDEGEE. Trimming took 3 bases from V and 0 from J; bases not matched to a gene: 10. The CDR3 totals 17 residues. The CDR3 sequence is CASSWAGTGKANYGYTF. In DNA, the CDR3 is TGTGCCAGCAGCTGGGCCGGGACAGGAAAAGCTAACTATGGCTACACCTTC.

V is TRBV2 and J is TRBJ2-1; 12 bases align to TRBD2. V dropped 4 bases and J dropped 9; count of bases not matched to a gene: 10. Germline-derived CDR1 and CDR2 are SNHLY and FYNNEI. The CDR3 has 16 amino acids. The CDR3 DNA sequence: TGTGCCAGCAGTGCCACACTAGCGGGAGGTCCCGTTGAGCAGTTCTTC. This encodes CASSATLAGGPVEQFF.

This clone was counted many times. The rearrangement joins TRBV7-8 to TRBJ1-6; D perhaps matches TRBD1 (6 bases). CDR3 size: 18 residues. The ends were cut back, 7 bases at V and 8 bases at J, with 27 bases in the middle. CDR1 and CDR2 (germline): SGHVS, FQNEAQ. In DNA form, the CDR3 reads TGTGCCAGCACCATTTTGCCGATACGGGACACTCAGTATTCACCCCTCCACTTT. Translation gives CASTILPIRDTQYSPLHF. The whole variable domain, remainder taken from reference TRBV7-8 and TRBJ1-6, is GAGVSQSPRYKVAKRGQDVALRCDPISGHVSLFWYQQALGQGPEFLTYFQNEAQLDKSGLPSDRFFAERPEGSVSTLKIQRTQQEDSAVYLCASTILPIRDTQYSPLHFGNGTRLTVT.

This chain joins TRBV28 and TRBJ2-5; TRBD2 matches 14 bases. V trimming: 3 bases; J trimming: 5 bases; junction bases outside the gene matches: 8. Germline V CDR1 and CDR2: MDHEN, SYDVKM. CDR3 length: 17 residues. The CDR3 region is CASSFAPGLAGEETQYF. DNA for the CDR3: TGTGCCAGCAGTTTCGCCCCGGGACTAGCGGGAGAGGAGACCCAGTACTTC.

The J gene is TRBJ2-7, the V gene TRBV2, with 8 bases aligning to TRBD2. Germline CDR1 SNHLY, CDR2 FYNNEI. V was pared by 4 bases and J by 0 bases, with 2 bases of the junction left unmatched. This CDR3 has 14 residues. The CDR3 region is CASSATSVSYEQYF. The CDR3 DNA sequence: TGTGCCAGCAGTGCGACTAGCGTCTCCTACGAGCAGTACTTC.

This rearrangement joins TRBV28 to TRBJ2-7; 9 bases align to TRBD2. The V gene end was trimmed by 7 bases and the J gene end by 5 bases; junction bases not matched to a gene: 9. Germline values: CDR1 MDHEN, CDR2 SYDVKM. This CDR3 has 14 residues. CDR3 DNA sequence: TGTGCCAGCACCAAGGGCGGGAGGGCCGACGAGCAGTACTTC. It is translated as CASTKGGRADEQYF.

The chain combines TRBV10-3 with TRBJ2-7; 7 bases line up with TRBD1. V trimming: 6 bases; J trimming: 3 bases; junction bases outside the gene matches: 8. The CDR3 covers 14 residues. The germline CDR1 and CDR2 sequences are ENHRY and SYGVKD. Written as DNA, the CDR3 is TGTGCCATCAGCGAACAGGGGAAAGACTACGAGCAGTACTTC. Translating it yields CAISEQGKDYEQYF.

CDR3 sequence (DNA): TGTGCCAGCTGGACACCGACAGGGAACACCGGGGAGCTGTTTTTT. It yields the protein CASWTPTGNTGELFF. The rearrangement links TRBV5-8 to TRBJ2-2; D is possibly TRBD1 (6 bases). Germline V gives CDR1 SGHTS, CDR2 YDEGEE. V gave up 7 bases and J gave up 1 base, with 14 bases separating them. The CDR3 is made up of 15 amino acids.

The chain couples TRBV4-1 to TRBJ1-5; a weak D match, TRBD1 (5 bases). Germline lookup yields CDR1 MGHRA and CDR2 YSYEKL. V dropped 0 bases and J dropped 0 bases, with 6 bases sitting between them. CDR3 length equals 15 residues. This CDR3 reads CASSQEQVSNQPQHF. CDR3 nucleotides: TGCGCCAGCAGCCAAGAACAGGTTAGCAATCAGCCCCAGCATTTT.

This clone was seen just once. The chain uses TRBV7-8 and TRBJ2-2; TRBD2 aligns across 10 bases. The CDR3 contains 16 residues. The junction had 5 bases not matched to a gene; V was cut back by 5 bases and J by 2 bases. Per the germline V gene, CDR1 is SGHVS and CDR2 is FQNEAQ. The CDR3 sequence is CASSPRTSGNTGELFF. DNA of the CDR3: TGTGCCAGCAGCCCAAGGACTAGCGGTAACACCGGGGAGCTGTTTTTT.

This clone showed up just once. The chain carries TRBV5-1 and TRBJ1-4, with 9 nucleotides matching TRBD1. The germline CDR1 and CDR2 sequences are SGHRS and YFSETQ. The CDR3 loop spans 13 amino acids. After removal of 2 bases from V and 8 bases from J, the junction contained 1 base not matched to a gene. The CDR3 here is CASSLDRGEKLFF. In DNA form, the CDR3 reads TGCGCCAGCAGCTTAGACAGGGGGGAAAAACTGTTTTTT.

Points on this clone: The same CDR3 is also encoded by other DNA sequences in this sample. The chain employs TRBV27 and TRBJ1-2, with TRBD1 identical over 9 bases. CDR1 is MNHEY and CDR2 is SMNVEV in the germline V gene (reference sequence). The CDR3 covers 13 residues. J gave up 5 bases and V 2 bases, and 0 bases lay outside the gene matches. The CDR3 is CASSLGTGYGYTF. CDR3 nucleotide sequence: TGTGCCAGCAGTTTAGGGACAGGGTATGGCTACACCTTC.

The chain combines TRBV5-3 with TRBJ2-5; D unresolved. TRBV5-3 is an ORF, with its function uncertain. The CDR3 is made up of 16 amino acids. V lost 1 base to trimming and J lost 5 bases, with 18 bases between them. The CDR3 nucleotides read TGTGCCAGAAGCTTGAGTCGAAGGCTAGTTTTGGAGACCCAGTACTTC. This codes for CARSLSRRLVLETQYF.

V gene TRBV30 combines with J gene TRBJ2-1; 8 bases line up with TRBD2. CDR1 GTSNPN and CDR2 SVGIG come from the germline V gene (reference sequence). V lost 1 base and J lost 4; bases outside the gene matches: 6. The CDR3 consists of 15 residues. For the CDR3, the DNA is TGTGCCTGGAGTGGAGGGCTAGCGGGTTACAATGAGCAGTTCTTC. Its translation is CAWSGGLAGYNEQFF.

This clone has just a few counts. The chain is built from TRBV6-2 or TRBV6-3 and TRBJ2-3; D may be TRBD2 (6 bases). The CDR3 is 15 residues long. V was trimmed by 5 bases and J by 0 bases, leaving 12 bases between them. Per the germline V gene, CDR1 is MNHEY and CDR2 is SVGEGT. CDR3 sequence reads: CASSNSGTSTDTQYF. CDR3 in DNA: TGTGCCAGCAGTAATTCCGGGACTAGCACAGATACGCAGTATTTT.

V gene TRBV25-1 combines with J gene TRBJ2-7; TRBD2 matches at 12 bases. CDR1 is MGHDK and CDR2 is SYGVNS in the germline V gene. J gave up 9 bases and V 4 bases, and 10 bases lay outside the gene matches. The CDR3 extends over 15 amino acids. The CDR3 DNA follows: TGTGCCAGCAGTGGAGAAGCTAGCGGGAGGGCGGGGCAGTACTTC. This codes for CASSGEASGRAGQYF.

The rearrangement uses TRBV6-6 and TRBJ1-6; 7 nucleotides match TRBD1. The CDR3 is made up of 15 amino acids. Per the germline V gene, CDR1 is MNHNY and CDR2 is SVGAGI (reference sequence). Losses at the gene ends were 5 bases for V and 9 bases for J; bases not matched to a gene: 10. CDR3 coding DNA: TGTGCCAGCAGTACAAACAGGGGAAGTAGTTCACCCCTCCACTTT. Protein sequence: CASSTNRGSSSPLHF.

The chain uses TRBV30 and TRBJ2-2; possible D gene TRBD2, 5 bases. Trimming cost V 2 bases and J 4 bases, with 8 bases left between them. CDR1 and CDR2 from the germline V gene are GTSNPN and SVGIG (reference sequence). CDR3 length equals 13 residues. As DNA, the CDR3 is TGTGCCTGGAGTCCGAGCGGCACCGGGGAGCTGTTTTTT. Translated: CAWSPSGTGELFF. Variable domain in full (rest from reference TRBV30 and TRBJ2-2): SQTIHQWPATLVQPVGSPLSLECTVEGTSNPNLYWYRQAAGRGLQLLFYSVGIGQISSEVPQNLSASRPQDRQFILSSKKLLLSDSGFYLCAWSPSGTGELFFGEGSRLTVL.

The chain couples TRBV5-6 to TRBJ2-7, with a weak D call TRBD2 (6 bases). The CDR3 contains 16 residues. Germline loops: CDR1 SGHDT, CDR2 YYEEEE. V was trimmed by 0 bases and J by 0 bases, leaving 13 bases between them. CDR3 sequence reads: CASSLARRGSSYEQYF. CDR3 sequence (DNA): TGTGCCAGCAGCTTGGCCCGGCGGGGAAGCTCCTACGAGCAGTACTTC.

This clone was found once. The chain links TRBV15 to TRBJ1-2; 10 bases map to TRBD1. Germline-derived CDR1 and CDR2 are LNHNV and YYDKDF (reference sequence). With V trimmed by 0 bases and J by 2 bases, 3 bases remained unmatched. The CDR3 spans 16 residues. This CDR3 reads CATSREGQGKNYGYTF. The CDR3 bases are TGTGCCACCAGCAGAGAGGGACAGGGGAAGAACTATGGCTACACCTTC. Variable domain in full (rest from reference TRBV15 and TRBJ1-2): DAMVIQNPRYQVTQFGKPVTLSCSQTLNHNVMYWYQQKSSQAPKLLFHYYDKDFNNEADTPDNFQSRRPNTSFCFLDIRSPGLGDTAMYLCATSREGQGKNYGYTFGSGTRLTVV.

In DNA, the CDR3 is TGTGCCAGCTTCTCAGCGGGCCCGACCGGGGAGCTGTTTTTT. It specifies CASFSAGPTGELFF. The chain joins TRBV28 to TRBJ2-2; D possibly corresponds to TRBD2 (6 bases). CDR3 length: 14 amino acids. Germline V gives CDR1 MDHEN, CDR2 SYDVKM. Trimming removed 8 bases at V and 5 bases at J, with 15 bases between.

The rearrangement joins TRBV5-4 to TRBJ2-5; D gene ambiguous. In germline, CDR1 is SGHNT, CDR2 YYREEE (reference sequence). The V gene lost 2 bases and the J gene lost 1 base, with 6 bases spanning the gap. This CDR3 has 13 residues. CDR3 DNA sequence: TGTGCCAGCAGCTTAGGAGTCCAAGAGACCCAGTACTTC. Amino acids: CASSLGVQETQYF.

The V and J genes are TRBV6-1 and TRBJ1-6, with a tentative D call TRBD1 (5 bases). CDR3 length: 16 residues. CDR1 is MNHNS and CDR2 is SASEGT in the germline V gene. Trimming cost V 2 bases and J 10 bases, with 18 bases left between them. The CDR3: CASSETTGGARSPLHF. The CDR3 DNA follows: TGTGCCAGCAGTGAAACAACGGGGGGAGCAAGATCACCCCTCCACTTT.

There are many counts of this clone. The V gene is TRBV28, the J gene TRBJ2-1, with D maybe TRBD2 (6 bases). Germline V gene data show CDR1 as MDHEN and CDR2 as SYDVKM. Deletions cut 3 bases from V and 5 bases from J, with 11 bases between. The CDR3 length is 14 residues. This CDR3 reads CASSLGGADNEQFF. For the CDR3, the DNA is TGTGCCAGCAGTTTGGGGGGAGCGGACAATGAGCAGTTCTTC.

This clone was counted a few times. The J gene is TRBJ1-2, the V gene TRBV7-2, with 7 bases aligning to TRBD1. The length of the CDR3 is 15 residues. V shed 1 base, J shed 3 bases, and the junction held 5 bases outside the gene matches. Germline V gene sequence: CDR1 SGHTA, CDR2 FQGNSA. The CDR3 DNA sequence: TGTGCCAGCAGCTTAGTTGCAGGGGGAGACTATGGCTACACCTTC. This encodes CASSLVAGGDYGYTF.

V and J are TRBV5-1 and TRBJ2-2; TRBD1 matches 7 bases. V trimming: 9 bases; J trimming: 4 bases; junction bases outside the gene matches: 12. This CDR3 comprises 15 residues. In germline, CDR1 is SGHRS, CDR2 YFSETQ. In DNA form, the CDR3 reads TGCGCCACCGTAGAGATGACAGGGAGCACCGGGGAGCTGTTTTTT. Its translation is CATVEMTGSTGELFF.

The chain uses TRBV3-1 (or the pseudogene TRBV3-2) and TRBJ2-7; perhaps TRBD2 as D (5 bases). Trimming removed 3 bases from V and 2 bases from J, with 11 bases in between. The germline CDR1 and CDR2 sequences are LGHDT and YNNKEL (reference sequence). The CDR3 runs to 14 residues. In DNA, the CDR3 is TGTGCCAGCAGCCATGCCGACGGGACCTACGAGCAGTACTTC. Translated: CASSHADGTYEQYF.

The chain joins TRBV7-8 to TRBJ2-1; 9 bases are shared with TRBD2. This CDR3 region has 15 residues. From germline, CDR1 is SGHVS and CDR2 FQNEAQ. V shed 5 bases and J 1 base; nucleotides not matched to a gene: 3. The CDR3 sequence is CASSHSGSSYNEQFF. The CDR3 DNA reads TGTGCCAGCAGCCATAGCGGGAGTTCCTACAATGAGCAGTTCTTC.

V and J are TRBV10-2 and TRBJ2-1, with 9 bases fitting TRBD2. V dropped 2 bases and J dropped 0; count of bases not matched to a gene: 5. The CDR3 is made up of 17 amino acids. CDR1 is WSHSY and CDR2 is SAAADI in the germline V gene. CDR3 protein: CASSEVRLAASYNEQFF. CDR3 sequence (DNA): TGCGCCAGCAGTGAGGTACGACTAGCGGCCTCCTACAATGAGCAGTTCTTC.

The rearrangement joins TRBV9 to TRBJ2-1, with 10 positions matching TRBD2. This CDR3 has 16 residues. Germline V gene lookup returns CDR1 SGDLS and CDR2 YYNGEE. The junction had 6 bases not matched to a gene; V was cut back by 0 bases and J by 6 bases. DNA of the CDR3: TGTGCCAGCAGCGTAGAAATAGCGGGAGGTTCCAATGAGCAGTTCTTC. It encodes CASSVEIAGGSNEQFF.

This clone occurred once. V gene TRBV28 combines with J gene TRBJ2-5, with D tentatively TRBD1 (6 bases). This CDR3 is built from 15 residues. Germline lookup yields CDR1 MDHEN and CDR2 SYDVKM. The germline V and J ends were trimmed by 5 bases and 0 bases, with 13 bases remaining between them. As DNA, the CDR3 is TGTGCCAGCAGTACCCGGGACACCTACCAAGAGACCCAGTACTTC. Its protein is CASSTRDTYQETQYF.

This clone was recorded at least ten times. This chain joins TRBV5-4 and TRBJ1-6; the D is unclear. Germline CDR1 is SGHNT and CDR2 is YYREEE (reference sequence). Trimming pared 4 bases from V and 7 bases from J, leaving 6 bases between. The length of the CDR3 is 12 residues. The DNA of the CDR3 is TGTGCCAGCAGCGAAGAGAATTCACCCCTCCACTTT. Translated, it gives CASSEENSPLHF. Variable domain in full (rest from reference TRBV5-4 and TRBJ1-6): ETGVTQSPTHLIKTRGQQVTLRCSSQSGHNTVSWYQQALGQGPQFIFQYYREEENGRGNFPPRFSGLQFPNYSSELNVNALELDDSALYLCASSEENSPLHFGNGTRLTVT.